This T cell receptor beta chain comes out of a study of T cell responses to AZD1222 COVID-19 vaccine. For the study at large: Timing groups of about 4 and about 12 weeks for second doses were pooled.

With 7 bases clipped from V and 5 bases from J, the junction kept 10 bases outside the gene matches. Looked up from germline, CDR1 is LNHNV and CDR2 is YYDKDF (reference sequence). The CDR3 has 16 residues. Concerning this clone: Its specificity is not known.

The data were produced by immunoSEQ multiplex PCR, yet TCRdb's version contains in-frame clones alone and is incomplete. The data hold 90,000 to 120,000 clones, with roughly nine tenths observed a single time. Study-wide points: Repertoires were collected only later (after the peak T cell response had occurred). At baseline, just six or seven AZD1222 recipients tested seropositive. Of spike-specific TCRs, nearly half reportedly target regions left unmutated in variants.

Specimen: peripheral blood, collected on day 0 of AZD1222 vaccination. This sequence was found in an adult in good health. The genes are TRBV15 and TRBJ2-2; 10 nucleotides line up with TRBD1. The CDR3 DNA follows: TGTGCCACCAAGATAGGTGGGACAGGGGTAACCGGGGAGCTGTTTTTT. Translation: CATKIGGTGVTGELFF.